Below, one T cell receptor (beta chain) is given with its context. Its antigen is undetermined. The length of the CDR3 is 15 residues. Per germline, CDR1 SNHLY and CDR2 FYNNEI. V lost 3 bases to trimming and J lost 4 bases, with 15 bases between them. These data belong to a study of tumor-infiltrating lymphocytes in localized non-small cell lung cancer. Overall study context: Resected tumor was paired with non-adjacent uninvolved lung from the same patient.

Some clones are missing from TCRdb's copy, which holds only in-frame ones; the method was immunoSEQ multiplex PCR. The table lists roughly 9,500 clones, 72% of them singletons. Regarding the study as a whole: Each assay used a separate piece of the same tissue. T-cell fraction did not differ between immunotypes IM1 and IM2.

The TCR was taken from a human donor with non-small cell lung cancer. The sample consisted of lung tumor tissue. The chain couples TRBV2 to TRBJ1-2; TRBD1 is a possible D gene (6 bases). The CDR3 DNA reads TGTGCCAGCAGTGAGGCGACAGGACCCTCCTATGGCTACACCTTC. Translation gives CASSEATGPSYGYTF.